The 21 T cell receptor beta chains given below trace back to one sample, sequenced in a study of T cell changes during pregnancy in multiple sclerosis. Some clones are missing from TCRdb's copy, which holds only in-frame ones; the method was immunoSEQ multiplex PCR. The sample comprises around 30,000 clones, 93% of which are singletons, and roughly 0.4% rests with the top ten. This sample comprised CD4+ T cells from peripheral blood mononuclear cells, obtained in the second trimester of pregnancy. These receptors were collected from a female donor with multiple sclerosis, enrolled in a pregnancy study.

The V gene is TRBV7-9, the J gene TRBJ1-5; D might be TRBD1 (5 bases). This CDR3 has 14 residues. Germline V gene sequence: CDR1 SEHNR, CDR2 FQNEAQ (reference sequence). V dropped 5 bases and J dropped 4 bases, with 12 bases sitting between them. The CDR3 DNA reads TGTGCCAGCAGCCCCCATGACAGAAATCAGCCCCAGCATTTT. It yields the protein CASSPHDRNQPQHF.

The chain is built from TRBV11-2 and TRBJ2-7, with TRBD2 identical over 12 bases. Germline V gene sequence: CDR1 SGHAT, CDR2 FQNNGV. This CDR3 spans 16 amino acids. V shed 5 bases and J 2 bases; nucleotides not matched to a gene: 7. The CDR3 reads CASSAPGLAGTYEQYF. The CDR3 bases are TGTGCCAGCAGCGCTCCCGGACTAGCGGGAACCTACGAGCAGTACTTC.

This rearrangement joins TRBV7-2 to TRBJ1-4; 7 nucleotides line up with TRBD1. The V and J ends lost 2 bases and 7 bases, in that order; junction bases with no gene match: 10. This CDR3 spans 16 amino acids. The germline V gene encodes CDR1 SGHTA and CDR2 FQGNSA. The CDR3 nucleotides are TGTGCCAGCAGCTTACAGGGACAGCGTGTTGGTGAAAAACTGTTTTTT. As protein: CASSLQGQRVGEKLFF.

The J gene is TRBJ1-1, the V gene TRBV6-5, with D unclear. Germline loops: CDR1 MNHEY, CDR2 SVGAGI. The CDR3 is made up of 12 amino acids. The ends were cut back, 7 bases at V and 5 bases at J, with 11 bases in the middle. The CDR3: CASKVGGTEAFF. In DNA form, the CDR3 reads TGTGCCAGCAAGGTGGGAGGGACTGAAGCTTTCTTT.

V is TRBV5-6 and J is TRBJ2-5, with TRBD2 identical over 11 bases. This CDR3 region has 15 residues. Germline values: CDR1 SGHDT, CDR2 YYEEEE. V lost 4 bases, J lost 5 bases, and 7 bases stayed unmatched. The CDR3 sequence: CASSQIAGGGETQYF. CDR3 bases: TGTGCCAGCAGCCAAATAGCGGGAGGGGGGGAGACCCAGTACTTC.

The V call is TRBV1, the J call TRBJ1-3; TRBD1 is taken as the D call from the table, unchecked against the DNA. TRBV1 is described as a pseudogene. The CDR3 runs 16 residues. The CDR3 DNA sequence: TGCACCAGCGTTCAGGGGGGACAGCAAGCTGGAAACACCATATATTTT. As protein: CTSVQGGQQAGNTIYF.

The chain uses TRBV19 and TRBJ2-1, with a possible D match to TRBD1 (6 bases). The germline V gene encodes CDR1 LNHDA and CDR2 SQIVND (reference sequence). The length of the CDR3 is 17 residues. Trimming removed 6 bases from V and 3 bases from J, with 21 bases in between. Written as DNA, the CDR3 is TGTGCCAGTAGCAGGGGAGTTAAGATACAGGGCTACAATGAGCAGTTCTTC. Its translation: CASSRGVKIQGYNEQFF.

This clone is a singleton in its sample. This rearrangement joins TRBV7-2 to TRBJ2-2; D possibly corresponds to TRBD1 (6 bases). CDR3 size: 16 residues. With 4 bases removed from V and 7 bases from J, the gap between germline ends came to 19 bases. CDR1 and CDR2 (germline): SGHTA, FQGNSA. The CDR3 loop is CASSWSQGLSGGELFF. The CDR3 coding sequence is TGTGCCAGCAGCTGGTCTCAGGGGTTGTCCGGCGGGGAGCTGTTTTTT.

CDR3 in amino acids: CASSRHASQGGYPYEQYF. For the CDR3, the DNA is TGCGCCAGCAGCCGACATGCATCCCAAGGCGGGTACCCCTACGAGCAGTACTTC. The V and J genes are TRBV4-1 and TRBJ2-7, with a possible D match to TRBD2 (5 bases). The germline V gene has CDR1 MGHRA and CDR2 YSYEKL. The CDR3 length is 18 residues. V lost 4 bases and J lost 2, with 24 bases in between.

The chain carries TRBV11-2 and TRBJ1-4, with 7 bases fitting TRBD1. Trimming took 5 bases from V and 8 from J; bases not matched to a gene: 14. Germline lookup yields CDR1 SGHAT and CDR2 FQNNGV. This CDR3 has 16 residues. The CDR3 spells CASSRSYRGLMEKLFF. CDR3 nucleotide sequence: TGTGCCAGCAGCCGATCGTACAGGGGCTTAATGGAAAAACTGTTTTTT.

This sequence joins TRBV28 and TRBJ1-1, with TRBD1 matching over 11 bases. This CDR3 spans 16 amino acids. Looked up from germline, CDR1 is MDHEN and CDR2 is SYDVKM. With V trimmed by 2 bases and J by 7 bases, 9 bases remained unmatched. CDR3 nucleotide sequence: TGTGCCAGCAGTTTAAGGGGGGGACAGGGGGTCCTTGAAGCTTTCTTT. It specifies CASSLRGGQGVLEAFF.

Here the CDR3 DNA reads TGTGCCAGCAGTCCGGGACAGGGGGTGGGAGCTTTCTTT. It specifies CASSPGQGVGAFF. The J gene is TRBJ1-1, the V gene TRBV6-1; 11 positions agree with TRBD1. The length of the CDR3 is 13 residues. Germline V gene data show CDR1 as MNHNS and CDR2 as SASEGT. The V segment lost 5 bases and the J segment 10 bases; nucleotides outside the gene matches: 6.

The DNA for the CDR3 is TGTGCCAGCAGCCGGGACAGTTCTTATGGCTACACCTTC. This translates into CASSRDSSYGYTF. The V call is TRBV2, the J call TRBJ1-2; 7 bases are shared with TRBD1. V lost 6 bases to trimming and J lost 5 bases; unmatched junction nucleotides: 6. The CDR3 length is 13 residues. Germline CDR1 reads SNHLY; CDR2 reads FYNNEI.

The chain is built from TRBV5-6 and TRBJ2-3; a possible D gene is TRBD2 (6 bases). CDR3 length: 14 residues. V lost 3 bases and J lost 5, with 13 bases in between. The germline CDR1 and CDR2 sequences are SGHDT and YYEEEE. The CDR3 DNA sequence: TGTGCCAGCAGCTGGGGGGTGCGGGAAGATACGCAGTATTTT. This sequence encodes CASSWGVREDTQYF.

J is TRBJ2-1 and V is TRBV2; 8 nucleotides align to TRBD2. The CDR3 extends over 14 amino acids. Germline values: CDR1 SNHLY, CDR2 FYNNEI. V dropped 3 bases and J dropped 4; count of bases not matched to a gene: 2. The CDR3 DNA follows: TGTGCCAGCAGTGACGTAGCGGGATACAATGAGCAGTTCTTC. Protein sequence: CASSDVAGYNEQFF.

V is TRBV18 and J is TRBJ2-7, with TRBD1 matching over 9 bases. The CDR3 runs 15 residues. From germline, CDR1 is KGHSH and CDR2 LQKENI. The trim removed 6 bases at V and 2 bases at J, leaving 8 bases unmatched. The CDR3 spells CASSTDRGSTYEQYF. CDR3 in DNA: TGTGCCAGCTCGACCGACAGGGGGTCAACCTACGAGCAGTACTTC.

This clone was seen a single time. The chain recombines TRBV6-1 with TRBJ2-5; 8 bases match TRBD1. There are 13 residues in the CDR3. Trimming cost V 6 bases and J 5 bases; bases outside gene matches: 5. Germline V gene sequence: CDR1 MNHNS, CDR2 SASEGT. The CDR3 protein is CASRMDRVETQYF. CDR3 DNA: TGTGCCAGCAGGATGGACAGGGTGGAGACCCAGTACTTC.

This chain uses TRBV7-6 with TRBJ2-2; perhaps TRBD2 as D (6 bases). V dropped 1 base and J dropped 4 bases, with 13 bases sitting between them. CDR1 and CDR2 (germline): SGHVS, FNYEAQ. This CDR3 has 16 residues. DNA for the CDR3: TGTGCCAGCAGCTTAGGTTTGGCGGGAAGCACCGGGGAGCTGTTTTTT. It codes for CASSLGLAGSTGELFF.

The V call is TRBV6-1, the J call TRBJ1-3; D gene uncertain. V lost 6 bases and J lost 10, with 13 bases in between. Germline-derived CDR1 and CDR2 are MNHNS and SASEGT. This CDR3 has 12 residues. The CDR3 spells CASRDSIRTIYF. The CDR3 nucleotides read TGTGCCAGCAGGGACTCTATTAGGACCATATATTTT.

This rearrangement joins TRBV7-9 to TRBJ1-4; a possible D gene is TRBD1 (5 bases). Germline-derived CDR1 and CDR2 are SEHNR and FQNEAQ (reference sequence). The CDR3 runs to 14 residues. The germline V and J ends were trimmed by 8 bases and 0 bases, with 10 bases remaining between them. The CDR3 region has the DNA TGTGCCAGCGGAGCACAGGCAACTAATGAAAAACTGTTTTTT. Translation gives CASGAQATNEKLFF.

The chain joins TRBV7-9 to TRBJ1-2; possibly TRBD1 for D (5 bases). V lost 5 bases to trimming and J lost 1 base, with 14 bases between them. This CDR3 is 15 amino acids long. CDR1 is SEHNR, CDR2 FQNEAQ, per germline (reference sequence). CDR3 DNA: TGTGCCAGCAGCCCGTACCGGGGGGGTAACTATGGCTACACCTTC. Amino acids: CASSPYRGGNYGYTF.